This T cell receptor beta chain derives from a study of CDR3 diversity in severe acne. V lost 2 bases, J lost 0 bases, and 19 bases lay in between. This CDR3 is built from 18 residues. Germline lookup yields CDR1 SGHTA and CDR2 FQGTGA. Only a few counts were recorded for this clonotype. TCRdb used MiXCR to reprocess the PCR reads, holding one entry per CDR3 protein. The sample includes about 90,000 distinct CDR3 sequences, around 54% of them seen just once. The chain couples TRBV7-3 to TRBJ1-1; perhaps TRBD1 as D (5 bases). The sequence was collected from a male donor with severe acne vulgaris. Sequencing was carried out using blood. The CDR3 nucleotides are TGTGCCAGCAGCTTATCGGACATCCAGAGGGTGCTGAACACTGAAGCTTTCTTT. It is translated as CASSLSDIQRVLNTEAFF.